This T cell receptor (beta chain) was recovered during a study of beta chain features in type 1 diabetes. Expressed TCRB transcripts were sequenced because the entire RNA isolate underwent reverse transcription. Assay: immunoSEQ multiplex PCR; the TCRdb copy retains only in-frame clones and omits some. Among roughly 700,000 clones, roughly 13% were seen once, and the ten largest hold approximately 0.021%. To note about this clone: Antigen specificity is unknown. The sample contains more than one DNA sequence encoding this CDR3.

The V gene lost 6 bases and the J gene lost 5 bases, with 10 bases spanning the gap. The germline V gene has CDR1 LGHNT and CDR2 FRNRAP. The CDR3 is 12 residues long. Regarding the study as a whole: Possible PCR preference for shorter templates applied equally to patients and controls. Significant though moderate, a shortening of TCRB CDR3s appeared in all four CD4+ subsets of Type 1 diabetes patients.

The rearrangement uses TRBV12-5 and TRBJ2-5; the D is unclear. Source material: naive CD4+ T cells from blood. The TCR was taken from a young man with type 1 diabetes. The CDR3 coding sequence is TGTGCTAGTGGGTCGCCCGGCGAGACCCAGTACTTC. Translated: CASGSPGETQYF.